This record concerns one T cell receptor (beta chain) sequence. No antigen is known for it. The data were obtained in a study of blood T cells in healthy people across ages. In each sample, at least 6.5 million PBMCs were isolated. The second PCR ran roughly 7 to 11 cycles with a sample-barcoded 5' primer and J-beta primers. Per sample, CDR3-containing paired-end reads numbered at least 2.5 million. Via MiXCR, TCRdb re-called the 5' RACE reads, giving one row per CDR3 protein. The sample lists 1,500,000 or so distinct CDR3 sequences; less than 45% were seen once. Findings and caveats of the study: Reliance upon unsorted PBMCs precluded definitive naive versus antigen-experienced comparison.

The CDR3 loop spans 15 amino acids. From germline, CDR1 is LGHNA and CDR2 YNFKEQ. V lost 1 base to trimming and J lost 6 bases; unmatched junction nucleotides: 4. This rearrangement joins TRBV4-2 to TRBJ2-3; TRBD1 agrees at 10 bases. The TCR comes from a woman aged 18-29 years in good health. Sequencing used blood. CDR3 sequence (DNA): TGTGCCAGCAGCCAAGGCGACAGGGGGCCGGATACGCAGTATTTT. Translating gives CASSQGDRGPDTQYF.